The rows below give T cell receptor beta chains drawn from one sample of a study of blood T cell repertoires in COVID-19. Profiling relied on immunoSEQ multiplex PCR, and the TCRdb table lists in-frame clones only, not all of them. The table has around 95,000 clones, about 90% seen once. Sample: peripheral blood. Receptors originate from a human donor in a cohort sampled during active COVID-19. The CDR3 runs from the conserved cysteine through the conserved F or W. D genes are given only for firm matches. Rows give clone size only sometimes, using once, few, many, or a class for an expanded clone.

TRBD2 TRBJ2-1 . TRBV2 TGTGCCAGCAGTGGACGGAGTAGCGGGAGAGGCACCTACAATGAGCAGTTCTTC CASSGRSSGRGTYNEQFF
. TRBJ2-6 . TRBV18 TGTGCCAGCTCACCACCGAGTGGGGCCAACGTCCTGACTTTC CASSPPSGANVLTF
. TRBJ2-7 . TRBV12-3/TRBV12-4 TGTGCCAGCAGCCGTGGGGGGGCCGAGCAGTACTTC CASSRGGAEQYF
TRBD1 TRBJ1-2 . TRBV7-3 TGTGCCAGCAGCTTAATTGGACAGGCTAACTATGGCTACACCTTC CASSLIGQANYGYTF
TRBD1 TRBJ2-3 . TRBV2 TGTGCCGGAGCTAAGGGGACAGCTAGCACAGATACGCAGTATTTT CAGAKGTASTDTQYF
TRBD1 TRBJ2-7 . TRBV19 TGTGCCAGTAGTATCGAACAGGGGTTCTCCTACGAGCAGTACTTC CASSIEQGFSYEQYF
TRBD2 TRBJ2-5 . TRBV27 TGTGCCAGCAGTTGGGCTAGCGGAGAGACCCAGTACTTC CASSWASGETQYF
TRBD1 TRBJ2-5 . TRBV15 TGTGCCACCAGCGGACAGGGGGCGGCGGAGACCCAGTACTTC CATSGQGAAETQYF
TRBD2 TRBJ2-2 . TRBV5-1 TGCGCCACCCGGGGGGACCCAAACACCGGGGAGCTGTTTTTT CATRGDPNTGELFF
. TRBJ2-3 . TRBV27 TGTGCCAGCAGTTTATTGTCTAGCCACACAGATACGCAGTATTTT CASSLLSSHTDTQYF
. TRBJ2-1 . TRBV25-1 TGTGCCAGCAGTGATAAAAGCTTTTCCAATGAGCAGTTCTTC CASSDKSFSNEQFF
. TRBJ1-5 . TRBV28 TGTGCCAGCCCCCGTGGAGGGGCCGGAAGGAGCAATCAGCCCCAGCATTTT CASPRGGAGRSNQPQHF
. TRBJ2-5 . TRBV13 TGTGCCAGCAGCTCCCGTGTCCAAGAGACCCAGTACTTC CASSSRVQETQYF
TRBD1 TRBJ2-7 . TRBV28 TGTGCCAGCACCGGACTCCACCTCCGGGACAGGGGCGCCCATGATTCCTACGAGCAGTACTTC CASTGLHLRDRGAHDSYEQYF
TRBD1 TRBJ2-3 . TRBV6-5 TGTGCCAGCACCCTAAGGGGGACAGGGTCAGATACGCAGTATTTT CASTLRGTGSDTQYF
. TRBJ1-2 . TRBV15 TGTGCCACCGGCAGGCGAACAGAAGTTAACTATGGCTACACCTTC CATGRRTEVNYGYTF
TRBD2 TRBJ2-3 few TRBV6-4 TGTGCCACCGGACTAGCGGGGGTCCTTACGCCAGATACGCAGTATTTT CATGLAGVLTPDTQYF
TRBD1 TRBJ1-5 . TRBV27 TGTGCCAGCAGTTCCGGGACAGGGCCGAGTCAGCCCCAGCATTTT CASSSGTGPSQPQHF
TRBD2 TRBJ2-5 . TRBV18 TGTGCCAGCTCACCAATAGCGGGAGAGTCAGAGACCCAGTACTTC CASSPIAGESETQYF
TRBD1 TRBJ2-7 few TRBV5-4 TGTGCCAGCAGCAAGCCCGGGACAGTCTCCTACGAGCAGTACTTC CASSKPGTVSYEQYF
TRBD1 TRBJ2-1 . TRBV19 TGTGCCAGTAGTATAGGTTGGACAGGGGGCTCCAATGAGCAGTTCTTC CASSIGWTGGSNEQFF
. TRBJ2-5 . TRBV7-7 TGTGCCAGCAGCTTAGCGGGAGGAAAGGTTGAGACCCAGTACTTC CASSLAGGKVETQYF
TRBD2 TRBJ2-3 once TRBV9 TGTGCCAGCAGCGTAGATCTAGCGGGCCGGATCACAGATACGCAGTATTTT CASSVDLAGRITDTQYF
TRBD1 TRBJ1-1 . TRBV19 TGTGCCAGTAGTATAGGGGGACAGATGAACACTGAAGCTTTCTTT CASSIGGQMNTEAFF
. TRBJ2-7 . TRBV7-8 TGTGCCAGCAGTCCTTCGTTGCGGGAACGTGACGAGCAGTACTTC CASSPSLRERDEQYF
TRBD2 TRBJ2-7 . TRBV11-2 TGTGCCAGCAGCCTGCGGACTAGCGGGATCTACGAGCAGTACTTC CASSLRTSGIYEQYF
. TRBJ2-1 . TRBV28 TGTGCCAGCAGCTCCGGGGGTAACAATGAGCAGTTCTTC CASSSGGNNEQFF
. TRBJ1-5 . TRBV7-2 TGTGCCAGCAGCTTATCAGGTTTGCCCCAGCATTTT CASSLSGLPQHF
. TRBJ2-2 once TRBV6-5 TGTGCCAGCAGCGTCGGCGGGTCACACACCGGGGAGCTGTTTTTT CASSVGGSHTGELFF
. TRBJ2-5 . TRBV19 TGTGCCAGTAGTCACGAGAGCCGCGGGGGCAGGGAGACCCAGTACTTC CASSHESRGGRETQYF
. TRBJ2-4 . TRBV7-9 TGTGCCAGCAGCTTAGGGGGGCGAGGGCGAAACATTCAGTACTTC CASSLGGRGRNIQYF
TRBD1 TRBJ2-1 . TRBV18 TGTGCCAGCTCACCCCTGGGACAGGGTTCGTACAATGAGCAGTTCTTC CASSPLGQGSYNEQFF
. TRBJ1-2 . TRBV28 TGTGCCAGCAGCCCATTCGGACAGCCGAACTATGGCTACACCTTC CASSPFGQPNYGYTF
. TRBJ1-2 . TRBV7-8 TGTGCCAGCAGCTTGAGGATGGAGGGCAGGATCTTTAGCTACACCTTC CASSLRMEGRIFSYTF
. TRBJ2-7 . TRBV5-1 TGCGCCAGCACCCCTAGCGTCAGTTCCTCCTACGAGCAGTACTTC CASTPSVSSSYEQYF
. TRBJ2-1 . TRBV30 TGTGCCTGGAGCAGGGGTCTTAGCAATGAGCAGTTCTTC CAWSRGLSNEQFF
TRBD1 TRBJ1-2 . TRBV6-2/TRBV6-3 TGTGCCAGCAGTTACCCCCTTTTTCCGGGACAGGGAAGTTACGACTATGGCTACACCTTC CASSYPLFPGQGSYDYGYTF
. TRBJ1-2 . TRBV28 TGTGCCACATGCCGGACAGCTAACTATGGCTACACCTTC CATCRTANYGYTF
. TRBJ2-7 . TRBV4-1 TGCGCCAGCAGCCAAGTCAACCAGGCCCGCGACCCGAAGCAGTACTTC CASSQVNQARDPKQYF
TRBD1 TRBJ2-5 . TRBV7-9 TGTGCCAGCAGCTACCAGAGGGACAGGGGGGAGACCCAGTACTTC CASSYQRDRGETQYF
. TRBJ1-5 . TRBV11-2 TGTGCCAGCAGCTTAGCGGGGGGTCAGCCCCAGCATTTT CASSLAGGQPQHF
. TRBJ2-1 . TRBV4-1 TGCGCCAGCAGCCAAGCGGGAGTAAGTAGCCGTAACAATGAGCAGTTCTTC CASSQAGVSSRNNEQFF
. TRBJ2-1 . TRBV9 TGTGCCAGCAGCGTAGCCAGGAACAATGAGCAGTTCTTC CASSVARNNEQFF
. TRBJ1-2 few TRBV6-4 TGTGCCAGCAGTGAGGGTTCAGGGAGGGACTATGGCTACACCTTC CASSEGSGRDYGYTF
TRBD1 TRBJ2-7 once TRBV18 TGTGCCAGCTCACCAGCCCGGGACAGCCTCTACGAGCAGTACTTC CASSPARDSLYEQYF
. TRBJ2-5 few TRBV18 TGTGCCAGCTCAAGCCGACAGGGAGGTGAGACCCAGTACTTC CASSSRQGGETQYF
TRBD1 TRBJ1-2 . TRBV18 TGTGCCAGCTCACCAGGACAGGGACTCTATGGCTACTACACCTTC CASSPGQGLYGYYTF
. TRBJ1-6 many TRBV27 TGTGCCAGCAACGTCCAGGGCCCAAATTCACCCCTCCACTTT CASNVQGPNSPLHF
. TRBJ1-4 . TRBV6-6 TGTGCCAGCATTCTGGTGCCGACTCGTGAAAAACTGTTTTTT CASILVPTREKLFF
. TRBJ1-1 once TRBV5-6 TGTGCCAGCAGCTTGGGTCCGGGAATGAACACTGAAGCTTTCTTT CASSLGPGMNTEAFF
TRBD2 TRBJ2-7 . TRBV11-1 TGTGCCAGCAGCCAAATGCTAGCGGAGACCTACGAGCAGTACTTC CASSQMLAETYEQYF